This T cell receptor (beta chain) originates from a study of glioma-infiltrating T cells after dendritic cell vaccination. Study context: Dendritic cells derived from monocytes and pulsed with autologous tumor lysate formed the vaccine. Overall study results and limits: Survival was not directly related to TCR clonality in these patients.

About this clone: The antigen is unknown.

The protocol was immunoSEQ multiplex PCR, while the TCRdb copy is restricted to in-frame clones and leaves out a portion. The sample carries over 90,000 clones, more than 70% recorded once. V was pared by 2 bases and J by 2 bases, with 6 bases of the junction left unmatched. Per germline, CDR1 LNHDA and CDR2 SQIVND (reference sequence). The CDR3 sequence is 16 residues long. The sequences come from blood, collected before dendritic cell vaccination. This chain connects TRBV19 to TRBJ2-3; 8 bases map to TRBD2. The source of this sequence is a human donor with glioblastoma. The CDR3 loop is CASSIYSGGATDTQYF. The CDR3 coding sequence is TGTGCCAGTAGTATATACAGCGGGGGAGCCACAGATACGCAGTATTTT. The full variable domain, completed using reference TRBV19 and TRBJ2-3, is DGGITQSPKYLFRKEGQNVTLSCEQNLNHDAMYWYRQDPGQGLRLIYYSQIVNDFQKGDIAEGYSVSREKKESFPLTVTSAQKNPTAFYLCASSIYSGGATDTQYFGPGTRLTVL.